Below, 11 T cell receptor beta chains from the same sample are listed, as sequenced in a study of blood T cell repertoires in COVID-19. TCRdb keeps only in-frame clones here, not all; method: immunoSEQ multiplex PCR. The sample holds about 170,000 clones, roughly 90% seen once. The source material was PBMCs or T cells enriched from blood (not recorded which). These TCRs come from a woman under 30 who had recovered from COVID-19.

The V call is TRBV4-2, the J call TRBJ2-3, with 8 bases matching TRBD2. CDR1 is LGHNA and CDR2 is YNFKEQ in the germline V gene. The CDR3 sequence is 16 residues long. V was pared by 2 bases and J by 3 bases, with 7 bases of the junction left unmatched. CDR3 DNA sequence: TGTGCCAGCAGCCAAATGAGCGGGAGCAATACAGATACGCAGTATTTT. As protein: CASSQMSGSNTDTQYF.

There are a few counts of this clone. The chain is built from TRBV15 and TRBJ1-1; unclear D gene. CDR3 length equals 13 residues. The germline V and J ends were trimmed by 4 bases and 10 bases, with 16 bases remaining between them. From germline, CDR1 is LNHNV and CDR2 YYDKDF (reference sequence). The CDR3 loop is CATSTAMSGAAFF. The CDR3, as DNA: TGTGCCACCAGCACCGCAATGTCGGGAGCAGCTTTCTTT.

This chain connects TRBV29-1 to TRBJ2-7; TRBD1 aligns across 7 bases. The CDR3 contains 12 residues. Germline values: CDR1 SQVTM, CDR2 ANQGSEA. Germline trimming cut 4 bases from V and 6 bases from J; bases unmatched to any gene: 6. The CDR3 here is CSVGQGPLEQYF. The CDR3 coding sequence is TGCAGCGTTGGACAGGGCCCCCTCGAGCAGTACTTC.

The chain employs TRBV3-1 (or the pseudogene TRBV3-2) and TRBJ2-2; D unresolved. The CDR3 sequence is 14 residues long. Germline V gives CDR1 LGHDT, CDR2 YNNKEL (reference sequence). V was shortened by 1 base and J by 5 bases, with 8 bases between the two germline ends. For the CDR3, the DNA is TGTGCCAGCAGCCAAGTTCTGAGTACCGGGGAGCTGTTTTTT. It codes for CASSQVLSTGELFF.

The CDR3 reads CAISDQGVLYEQYF. CDR3 sequence (DNA): TGTGCCATCAGTGACCAGGGGGTTCTCTACGAGCAGTACTTC. The chain has TRBV10-3 and TRBJ2-7; 7 positions agree with TRBD1. In germline, CDR1 is ENHRY, CDR2 SYGVKD. The CDR3 loop spans 14 amino acids. Trimming took 3 bases from V and 3 from J; bases not matched to a gene: 5.

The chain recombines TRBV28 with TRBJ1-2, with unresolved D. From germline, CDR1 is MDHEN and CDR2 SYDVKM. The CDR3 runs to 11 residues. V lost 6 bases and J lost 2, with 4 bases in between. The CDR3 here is CASRTNYGYTF. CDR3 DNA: TGTGCCAGCAGGACAAACTATGGCTACACCTTC.

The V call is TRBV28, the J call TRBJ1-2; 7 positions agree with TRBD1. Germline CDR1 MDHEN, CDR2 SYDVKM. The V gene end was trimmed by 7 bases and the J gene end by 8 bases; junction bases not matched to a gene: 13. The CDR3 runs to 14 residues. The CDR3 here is CASKKTGAPGGYTF. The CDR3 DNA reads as TGTGCCAGCAAAAAAACAGGGGCCCCGGGGGGCTACACCTTC.

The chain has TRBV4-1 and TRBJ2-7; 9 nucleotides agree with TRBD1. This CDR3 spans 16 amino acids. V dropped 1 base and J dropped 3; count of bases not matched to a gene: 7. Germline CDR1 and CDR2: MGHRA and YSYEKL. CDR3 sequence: CASSQARQGGLYEQYF. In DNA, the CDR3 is TGCGCCAGCAGCCAAGCTCGACAGGGGGGGCTCTACGAGCAGTACTTC.

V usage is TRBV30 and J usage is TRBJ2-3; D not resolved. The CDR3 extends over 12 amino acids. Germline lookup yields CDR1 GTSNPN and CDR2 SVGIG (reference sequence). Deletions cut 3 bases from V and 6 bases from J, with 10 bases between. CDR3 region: CAWRTAADTQYF. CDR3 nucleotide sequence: TGTGCCTGGAGAACAGCCGCGGATACGCAGTATTTT.

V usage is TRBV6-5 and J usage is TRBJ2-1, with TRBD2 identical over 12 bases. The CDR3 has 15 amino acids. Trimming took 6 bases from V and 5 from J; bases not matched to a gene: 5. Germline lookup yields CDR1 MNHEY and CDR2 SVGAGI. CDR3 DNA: TGTGCCAGCAGACCTAGCGGGAGGGCCCACAATGAGCAGTTCTTC. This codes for CASRPSGRAHNEQFF.

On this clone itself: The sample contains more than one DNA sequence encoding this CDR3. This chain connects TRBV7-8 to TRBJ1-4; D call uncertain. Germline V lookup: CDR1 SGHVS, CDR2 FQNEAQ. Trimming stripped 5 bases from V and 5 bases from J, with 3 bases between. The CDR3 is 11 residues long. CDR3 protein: CASSPNEKLFF. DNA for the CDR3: TGTGCCAGCAGCCCGAATGAAAAACTGTTTTTT.